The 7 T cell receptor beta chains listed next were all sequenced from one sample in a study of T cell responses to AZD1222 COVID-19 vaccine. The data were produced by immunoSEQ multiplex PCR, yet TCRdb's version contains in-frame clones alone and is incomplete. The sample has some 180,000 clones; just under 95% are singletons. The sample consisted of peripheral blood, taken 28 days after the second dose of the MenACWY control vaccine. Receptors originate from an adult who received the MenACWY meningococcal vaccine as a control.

In DNA form, the CDR3 reads TGTGCCAGCAGTCCAGCACTAGCGGGGGGAAATGAGCAGTTCTTC. Translating gives CASSPALAGGNEQFF. The J gene is TRBJ2-1, the V gene TRBV4-2; TRBD2 aligns across 12 bases. Per germline, CDR1 LGHNA and CDR2 YNFKEQ. This CDR3 has 15 residues. Trimming at V came to 6 bases and at J to 7 bases, leaving 7 bases not matched to a gene.

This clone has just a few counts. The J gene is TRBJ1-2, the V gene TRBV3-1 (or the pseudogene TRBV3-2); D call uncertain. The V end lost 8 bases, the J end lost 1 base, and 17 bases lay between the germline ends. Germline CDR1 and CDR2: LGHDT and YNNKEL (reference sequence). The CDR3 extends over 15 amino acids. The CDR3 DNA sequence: TGTGCCAGCCTCTCCACCCCGGGGAGTAACTATGGCTACACCTTC. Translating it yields CASLSTPGSNYGYTF.

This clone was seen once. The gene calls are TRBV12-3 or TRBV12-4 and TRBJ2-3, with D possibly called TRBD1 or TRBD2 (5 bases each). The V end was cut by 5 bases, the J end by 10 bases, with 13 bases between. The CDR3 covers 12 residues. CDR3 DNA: TGTGCCAGCAGTCCCGGGACCCCTTCGCAGTATTTT. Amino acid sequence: CASSPGTPSQYF.

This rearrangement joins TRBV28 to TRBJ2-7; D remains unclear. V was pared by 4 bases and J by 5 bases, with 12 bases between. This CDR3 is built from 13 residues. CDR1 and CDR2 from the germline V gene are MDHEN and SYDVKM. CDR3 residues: CASSSPSLHEQYF. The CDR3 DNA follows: TGTGCCAGCAGTTCTCCCTCCCTCCACGAGCAGTACTTC.

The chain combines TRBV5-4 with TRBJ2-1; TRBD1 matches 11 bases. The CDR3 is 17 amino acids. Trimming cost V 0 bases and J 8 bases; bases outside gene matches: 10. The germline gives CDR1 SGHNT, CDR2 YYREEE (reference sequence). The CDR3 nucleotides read TGTGCCAGCAGCTTGGAATGGCGGACAGGGGGCAAGGATGAGCAGTTCTTC. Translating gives CASSLEWRTGGKDEQFF.

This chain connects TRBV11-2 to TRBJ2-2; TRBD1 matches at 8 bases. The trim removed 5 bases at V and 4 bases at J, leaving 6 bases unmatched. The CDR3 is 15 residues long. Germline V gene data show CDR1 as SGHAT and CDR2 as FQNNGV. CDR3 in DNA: TGTGCCAGCAGCGGACAGGGTTGGGTCACCGGGGAGCTGTTTTTT. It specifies CASSGQGWVTGELFF.

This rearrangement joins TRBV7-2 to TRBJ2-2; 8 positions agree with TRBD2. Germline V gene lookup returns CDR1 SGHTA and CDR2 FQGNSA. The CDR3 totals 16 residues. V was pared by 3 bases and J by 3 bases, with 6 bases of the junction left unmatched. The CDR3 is CASSFGGGLYTGELFF. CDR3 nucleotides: TGTGCCAGCAGCTTTGGCGGGGGGCTTTACACCGGGGAGCTGTTTTTT.